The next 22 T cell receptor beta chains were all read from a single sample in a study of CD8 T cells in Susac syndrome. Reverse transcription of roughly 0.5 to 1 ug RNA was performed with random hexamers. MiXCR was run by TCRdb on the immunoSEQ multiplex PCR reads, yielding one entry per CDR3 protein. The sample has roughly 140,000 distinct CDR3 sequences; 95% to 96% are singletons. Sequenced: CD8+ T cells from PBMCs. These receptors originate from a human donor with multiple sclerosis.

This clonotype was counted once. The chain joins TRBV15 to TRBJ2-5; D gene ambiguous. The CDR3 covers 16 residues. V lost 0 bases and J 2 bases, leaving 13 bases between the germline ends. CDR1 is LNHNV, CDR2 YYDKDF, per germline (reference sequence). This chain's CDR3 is CATSRDRQGSQETQYF. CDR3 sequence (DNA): TGTGCCACCAGCAGAGATCGTCAAGGATCGCAAGAGACCCAGTACTTC.

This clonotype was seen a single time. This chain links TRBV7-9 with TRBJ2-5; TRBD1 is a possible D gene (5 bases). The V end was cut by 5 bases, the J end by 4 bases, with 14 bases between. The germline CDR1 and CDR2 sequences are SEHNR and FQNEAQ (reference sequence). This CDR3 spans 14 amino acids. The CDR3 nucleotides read TGTGCCAGCAGCCAAAGGGGCAGACCAGAGACCCAGTACTTC. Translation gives CASSQRGRPETQYF. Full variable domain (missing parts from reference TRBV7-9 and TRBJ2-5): DTGVSQNPRHKITKRGQNVTFRCDPISEHNRLYWYRQTLGQGPEFLTYFQNEAQLEKSRLLSDRFSAERPKGSFSTLEIQRTEQGDSAMYLCASSQRGRPETQYFGPGTRLLVL.

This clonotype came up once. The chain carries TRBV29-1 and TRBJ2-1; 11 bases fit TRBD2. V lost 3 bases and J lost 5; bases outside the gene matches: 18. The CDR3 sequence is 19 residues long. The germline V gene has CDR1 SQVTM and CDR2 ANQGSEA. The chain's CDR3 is CSVDPPGLAVVSPNNEQFF. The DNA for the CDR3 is TGCAGCGTTGACCCCCCGGGACTAGCGGTAGTTTCACCCAACAATGAGCAGTTCTTC.

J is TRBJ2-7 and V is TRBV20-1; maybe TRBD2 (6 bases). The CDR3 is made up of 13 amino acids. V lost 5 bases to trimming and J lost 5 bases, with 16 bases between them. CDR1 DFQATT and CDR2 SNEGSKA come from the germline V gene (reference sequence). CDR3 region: CSARTEGYNEQYF. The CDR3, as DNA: TGCAGTGCTCGTACGGAGGGGTACAACGAGCAGTACTTC.

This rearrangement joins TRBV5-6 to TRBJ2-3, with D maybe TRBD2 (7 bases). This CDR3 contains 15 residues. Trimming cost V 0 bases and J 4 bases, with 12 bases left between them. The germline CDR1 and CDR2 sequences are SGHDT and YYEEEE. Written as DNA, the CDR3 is TGTGCCAGCAGCTTGGCGGGGGGCTCTTCAGATACGCAGTATTTT. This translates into CASSLAGGSSDTQYF.

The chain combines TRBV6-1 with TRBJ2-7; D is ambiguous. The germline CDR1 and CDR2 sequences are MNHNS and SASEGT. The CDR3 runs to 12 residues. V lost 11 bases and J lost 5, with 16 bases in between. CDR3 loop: CACRVGFDEQYF. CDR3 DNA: TGTGCCTGCCGAGTGGGGTTTGACGAGCAGTACTTC.

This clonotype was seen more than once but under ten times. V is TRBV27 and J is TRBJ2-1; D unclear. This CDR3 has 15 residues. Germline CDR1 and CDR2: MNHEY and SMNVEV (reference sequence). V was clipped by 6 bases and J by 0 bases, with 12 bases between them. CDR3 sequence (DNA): TGTGCCAGCAGCGTGGACGGTAGCTCCTACAATGAGCAGTTCTTC. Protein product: CASSVDGSSYNEQFF.

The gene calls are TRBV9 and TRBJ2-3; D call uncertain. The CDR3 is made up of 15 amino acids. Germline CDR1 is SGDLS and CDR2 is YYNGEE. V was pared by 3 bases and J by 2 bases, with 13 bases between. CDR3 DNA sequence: TGTGCCAGCAGCGAGGGCCGGACCTACACAGATACGCAGTATTTT. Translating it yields CASSEGRTYTDTQYF. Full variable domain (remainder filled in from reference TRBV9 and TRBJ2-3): DSGVTQTPKHLITATGQRVTLRCSPRSGDLSVYWYQQSLDQGLQFLIQYYNGEERAKGNILERFSAQQFPDLHSELNLSSLELGDSALYFCASSEGRTYTDTQYFGPGTRLTVL.

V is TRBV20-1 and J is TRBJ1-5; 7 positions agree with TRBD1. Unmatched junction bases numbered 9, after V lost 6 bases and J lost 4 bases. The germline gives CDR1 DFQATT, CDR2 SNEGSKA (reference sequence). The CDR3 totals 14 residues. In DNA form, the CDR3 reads TGCAGTGCCGTAAGACAGGGTACGAATCAGCCCCAGCATTTT. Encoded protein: CSAVRQGTNQPQHF.

The DNA of the CDR3 is TGCGCCAGCAGCCAGGGGAATTCACCCCTCCACTTT. It specifies CASSQGNSPLHF. The V and J genes are TRBV4-1 and TRBJ1-6; D is uncertain. The germline gives CDR1 MGHRA, CDR2 YSYEKL. The V gene lost 3 bases and the J gene lost 7 bases, with 4 bases spanning the gap. This CDR3 has 12 residues.

As DNA, the CDR3 is TGCAGCGTTGAGGAGGGAAGGTCTGGAAACACCATATATTTT. Residues: CSVEEGRSGNTIYF. The rearrangement links TRBV29-1 to TRBJ1-3; D gene ambiguous. The germline V gene encodes CDR1 SQVTM and CDR2 ANQGSEA. CDR3 length: 14 amino acids. Trimming stripped 3 bases from V and 1 base from J, with 10 bases between.

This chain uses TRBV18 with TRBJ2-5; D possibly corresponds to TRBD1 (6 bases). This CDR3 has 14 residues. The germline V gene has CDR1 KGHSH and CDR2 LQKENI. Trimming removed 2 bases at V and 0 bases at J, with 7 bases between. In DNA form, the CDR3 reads TGTGCCAGCTCACCAACAGGGTACCAAGAGACCCAGTACTTC. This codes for CASSPTGYQETQYF.

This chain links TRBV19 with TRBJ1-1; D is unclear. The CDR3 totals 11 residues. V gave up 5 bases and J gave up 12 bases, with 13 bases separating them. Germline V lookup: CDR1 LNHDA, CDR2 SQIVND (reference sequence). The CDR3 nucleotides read TGTGCCAGTAGTCTGGGGAACAAACCTTTCTTT. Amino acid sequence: CASSLGNKPFF.

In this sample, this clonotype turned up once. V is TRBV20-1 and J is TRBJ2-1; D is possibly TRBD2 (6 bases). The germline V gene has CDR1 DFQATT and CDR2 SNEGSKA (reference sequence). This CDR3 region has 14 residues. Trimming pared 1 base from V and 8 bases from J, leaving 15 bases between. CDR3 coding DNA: TGCAGTGCTAGAGTAGGGTTGGGGAGGTATGAGCAGTTCTTC. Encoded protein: CSARVGLGRYEQFF.

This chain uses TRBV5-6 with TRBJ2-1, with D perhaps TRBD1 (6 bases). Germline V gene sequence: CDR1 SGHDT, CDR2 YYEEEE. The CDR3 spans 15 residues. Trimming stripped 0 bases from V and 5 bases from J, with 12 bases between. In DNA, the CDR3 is TGTGCCAGCAGCTTGGGTGCGGACAGAGACAATGAGCAGTTCTTC. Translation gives CASSLGADRDNEQFF.

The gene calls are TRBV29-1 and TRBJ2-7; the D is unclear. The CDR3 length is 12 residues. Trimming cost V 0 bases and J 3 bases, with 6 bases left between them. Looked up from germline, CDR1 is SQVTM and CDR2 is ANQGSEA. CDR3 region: CSVEDADYEQYV. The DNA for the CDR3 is TGCAGCGTTGAAGACGCGGACTACGAGCAGTACGTC.

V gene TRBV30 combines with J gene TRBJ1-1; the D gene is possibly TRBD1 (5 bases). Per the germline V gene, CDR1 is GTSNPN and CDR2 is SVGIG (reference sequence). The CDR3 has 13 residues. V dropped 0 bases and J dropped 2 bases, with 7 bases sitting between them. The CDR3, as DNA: TGTGCCTGGAGTGTAGACAGCAACACTGAAGCTTTCTTT. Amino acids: CAWSVDSNTEAFF. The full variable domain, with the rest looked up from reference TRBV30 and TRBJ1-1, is SQTIHQWPATLVQPVGSPLSLECTVEGTSNPNLYWYRQAAGRGLQLLFYSVGIGQISSEVPQNLSASRPQDRQFILSSKKLLLSDSGFYLCAWSVDSNTEAFFGQGTRLTVV.

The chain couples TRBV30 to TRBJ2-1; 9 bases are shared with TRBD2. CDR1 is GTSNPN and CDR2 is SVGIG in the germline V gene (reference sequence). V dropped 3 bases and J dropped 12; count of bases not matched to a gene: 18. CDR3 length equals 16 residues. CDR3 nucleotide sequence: TGTGCCTGGAGCGGTTTTAGCGGGGGCCTAGCCGAGGGGCAGTTCTTC. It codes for CAWSGFSGGLAEGQFF. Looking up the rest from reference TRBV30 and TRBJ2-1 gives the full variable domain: SQTIHQWPATLVQPVGSPLSLECTVEGTSNPNLYWYRQAAGRGLQLLFYSVGIGQISSEVPQNLSASRPQDRQFILSSKKLLLSDSGFYLCAWSGFSGGLAEGQFFGPGTRLTVL.

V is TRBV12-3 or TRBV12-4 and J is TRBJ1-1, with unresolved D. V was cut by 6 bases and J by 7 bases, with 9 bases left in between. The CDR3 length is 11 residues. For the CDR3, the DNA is TGTGCCAGCAGCCCCCATGGTGAAGCTTTCTTT. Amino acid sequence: CASSPHGEAFF.

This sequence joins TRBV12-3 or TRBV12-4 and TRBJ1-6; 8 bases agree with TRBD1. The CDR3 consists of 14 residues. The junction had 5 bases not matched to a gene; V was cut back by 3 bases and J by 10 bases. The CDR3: CASSFRTGYSPLHF. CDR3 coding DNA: TGTGCCAGCAGTTTCAGGACAGGGTACTCACCCCTCCACTTT.

CDR3 sequence (DNA): TGCAGTGCTAGGAGGGGGGGGGAGACTGAAGCTTTCTTT. Its protein is CSARRGGETEAFF. The chain has TRBV20-1 and TRBJ1-1; tentative D call: TRBD1 (6 bases). Trimming shortened V by 3 bases and J by 5 bases, and 13 bases separated the two germline ends. The CDR3 length is 13 residues. Germline CDR1 DFQATT, CDR2 SNEGSKA (reference sequence).

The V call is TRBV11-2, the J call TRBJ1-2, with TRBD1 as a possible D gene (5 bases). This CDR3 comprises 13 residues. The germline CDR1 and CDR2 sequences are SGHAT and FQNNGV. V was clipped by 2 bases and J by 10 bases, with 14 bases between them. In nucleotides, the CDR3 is TGTGCCAGCAGCTTATTCTCGGGACGACACTACACCTTC. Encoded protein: CASSLFSGRHYTF. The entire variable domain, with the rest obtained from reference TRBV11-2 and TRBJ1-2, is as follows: EAGVAQSPRYKIIEKRQSVAFWCNPISGHATLYWYQQILGQGPKLLIQFQNNGVVDDSQLPKDRFSAERLKGVDSTLKIQPAKLEDSAVYLCASSLFSGRHYTFGSGTRLTVV.